The present T cell receptor beta chain was sequenced within a study of blood T cell repertoires in COVID-19 (dated by TCRdb to the early 2020s). Background for the entire study: Samples from collaborators originated in the United States, Italy and Spain and spanned both the acute and convalescent phases of COVID-19. Sample metadata almost always included a de-identified subject ID, COVID-19 status, age in years and sex. The prospective study material was composed of cDNA or gDNA derived from T cells, B-cell-depleted T cells, or PBMCs. Samples came from the ongoing ImmuneRACE study (first 160 participants) plus 1,254 subjects from 6 global collaborators. HLA class I and class II types, where available, came from metadata supplied by the sample provider rather than from assay-based typing. Subjects who had been exposed to COVID-19, were actively infected with it, or had recovered from it provided the deeply sampled blood TCRbeta repertoires that made up the dataset. The repertoires were released in a freely available public database intended as a resource for research on the immune response to SARS-CoV-2.

Paper-wide results and their limitations: The quantity of clinical and demographic metadata differed by source and by participant and was supplied without curation.

From the germline V gene, CDR1 is MGHRA and CDR2 is YSYEKL. Reading from cysteine to phenylalanine, the CDR3 counts 12 amino acids. The sequence is cut down to CDR3 DNA, 36 bases in frame from base 1. V and J are truncated by 7 bases and 5 bases respectively, leaving an intervening sequence of 6 bases. Turning to this clone: Its antigen is unknown. No clone much larger than this one lies a single base away; base qualities are absent.

The immunoSEQ Assay, a bias-controlled multiplex PCR, was used to amplify TCRbeta CDR3 regions from genomic DNA. The published analysis was carried out like this. The number of nucleated cells in each sample was estimated by amplification of reference gene primers within the assay. To quantify the absolute abundance of each unique TCRbeta CDR3 rearrangement, sequence reads were collapsed and filtered. For each sample, productive Simpson clonality was calculated as the square root of Simpson's diversity index over productive rearrangements. What TCRdb holds here is the immuneACCESS table cut down to in-frame rearrangements. Part of the clones is not present; checked against another copy, under half of the missing clones reflect an unresolved V gene, and the others are unexplained. For V, J and clone size, that table is used; D and trimming come from the DNA. Across this sample there are about 230,000 clones, with around 84% seen only once. The ten biggest clones cover roughly a sixth of the sample.

Participants in the prospective study were aged about 18 to 90 years, lived in under 30 United States geographic areas, and enrolled through a virtual design. In the prospective study, participants were assigned to cohorts based on the clinical history participants reported in a screening survey and a study questionnaire. For ImmuneRACE Cohort 3, a participant was defined as recovered based on two consecutive negative NP/OP PCR tests, clearance by a healthcare professional, or resolution of symptoms. Mobile phlebotomists in the prospective study collected whole blood, serum and a nasopharyngeal or oropharyngeal swab from every participant. Over an approximately 2-month period, participants in the prospective study had the option of providing additional blood draws and questionnaires. Blood samples from the prospective study were shipped frozen or at room temperature prior to DNA extraction.

The origin of this receptor is a man younger than 30 who had recovered from COVID-19. Recombination joined TRBV4-1 with TRBJ1-6; the D gene remains uncertain. Sequenced material: PBMCs or T cells enriched from blood (not recorded which). The nucleotides are TGCGCCAGCAACCTAAATAATTCACCCCTCCACTTT. Translated, this is CASNLNNSPLHF.